This TCR beta chain was obtained from a study of shared clonotypes between healthy human individuals. The naive CD8 subset, CD45RO-negative cells positively selected for CCR7, excluded terminally differentiated effector memory CD45RA+ cells. The CDR3 has 15 residues. Germline V gene sequence: CDR1 MNHEY, CDR2 SVGAGI. With V trimmed by 6 bases and J by 7 bases, 5 bases remained unmatched. Sequencing used immunoSEQ multiplex PCR; TCRdb keeps in-frame clones, though not all of them. Of some 1,900,000 clones listed, about 95% are singletons. This chain links TRBV6-5 with TRBJ2-1, with TRBD2 matching over 14 bases. Material for sequencing was naive CD8+ T cells sorted from blood. This clonotype was obtained from a man aged 18 to 29 in good health. Written as DNA, the CDR3 is TGTGCCAGCAGCGCGGGACTAGCGGGGGCTAATGAGCAGTTCTTC. Protein sequence: CASSAGLAGANEQFF.